The clone carrying this T cell receptor (beta chain) showed up just once. Other DNA sequences within the sample encode an identical CDR3. CDR3 length: 13 amino acids. Between the trimmed V and J ends, which lost 2 bases and 2 bases, there was a span of 6 bases. Germline V gene data show CDR1 as MDHEN and CDR2 as SYDVKM. As handled by the study authors: Using reference gene primer amplification, nucleated cell counts were estimated. The table came from immunoSEQ multiplex PCR; TCRdb's copy has only in-frame clones and leaves some out. D and trimming come from the DNA, and the V and J calls and clone size come from that table. The sample has about 170,000 clones; roughly 89% are singletons. This sample is part of a study of blood T cell repertoires in COVID-19. Study details: Collection of acute and convalescent COVID-19 samples took place in the United States, Italy and Spain. PBMCs, B-cell-depleted T cells, or T cells were the source of the cDNA or gDNA that made up the material.

The TCR sequence derives from a woman between 45 and 65 years old with acute or convalescent COVID-19. Sequencing input: peripheral blood. The genes are TRBV28 and TRBJ1-2; D gene ambiguous. The CDR3 region is CASSLGQNYGYTF. DNA of the CDR3: TGTGCCAGCAGTTTAGGGCAGAACTATGGCTACACCTTC.